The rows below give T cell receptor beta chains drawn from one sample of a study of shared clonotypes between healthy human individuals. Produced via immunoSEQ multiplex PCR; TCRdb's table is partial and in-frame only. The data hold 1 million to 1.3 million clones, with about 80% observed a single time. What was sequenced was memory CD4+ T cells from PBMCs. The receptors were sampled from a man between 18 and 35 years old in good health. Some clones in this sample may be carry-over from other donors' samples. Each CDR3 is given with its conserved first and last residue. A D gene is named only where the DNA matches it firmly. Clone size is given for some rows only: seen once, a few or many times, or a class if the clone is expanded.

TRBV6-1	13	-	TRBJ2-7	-	TGTGCCAGCAGCTCACGGTACCCCTACGAGCAGTACTTC	CASSSRYPYEQYF
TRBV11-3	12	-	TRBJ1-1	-	TGTGCCAGCAGCTTCGGACGATCCGAAGCTTTCTTT	CASSFGRSEAFF
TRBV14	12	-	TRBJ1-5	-	TGTGCCAGCAGCCAAGTAAGGAGGGCCCAGCATTTT	CASSQVRRAQHF
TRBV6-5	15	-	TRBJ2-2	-	TGTGCCAGCACCAAGAGGCAGACGAACACCGGGGAGCTGTTTTTT	CASTKRQTNTGELFF
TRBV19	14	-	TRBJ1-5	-	TGTGCCAGTAGACAGGGCCTTAGCAATCAGCCCCAGCATTTT	CASRQGLSNQPQHF
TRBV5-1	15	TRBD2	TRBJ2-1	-	TGCGCCAGCAGCACCGGGACTAGCGGGAGCAATGAGCAGTTCTTC	CASSTGTSGSNEQFF
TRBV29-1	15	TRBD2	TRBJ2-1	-	TGCAGCGTTGAGGCTGGCGGGAGGGTATACAATGAGCAGTTCTTC	CSVEAGGRVYNEQFF
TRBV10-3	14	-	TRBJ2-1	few	TGTGCCATCAGTGAGTCTGGCCAACCCAATGAGCAGTTCTTC	CAISESGQPNEQFF
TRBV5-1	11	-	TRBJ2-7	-	TGCGCCAGCAGCGATACATACGAGCAGTACTTC	CASSDTYEQYF
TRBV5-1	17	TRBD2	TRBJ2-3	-	TGCGCCAGCAGCTTGGCTTTAGGGACTAGTCCCACAGATACGCAGTATTTT	CASSLALGTSPTDTQYF
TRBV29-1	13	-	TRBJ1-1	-	TGCAGCGTTGCTCTGGGGGCGGACACTGAAGCTTTCTTT	CSVALGADTEAFF
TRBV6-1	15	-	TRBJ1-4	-	TGTGCCAGCAGAGATCCCAAGGGGTATGGGGAAAAACTGTTTTTT	CASRDPKGYGEKLFF
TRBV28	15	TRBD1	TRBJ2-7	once	TGTGCCAGCAGTCCGGGACAGGGACGCTCCTACGAGCAGTACTTC	CASSPGQGRSYEQYF
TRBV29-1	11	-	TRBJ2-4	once	TGCAGTGTGGGTGGGCCTAGCATTCAGTACTTC	CSVGGPSIQYF
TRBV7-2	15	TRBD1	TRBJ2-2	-	TGTGCCAGCAGCTTAGACAGGGGTTCGACCGGGGAGCTGTTTTTT	CASSLDRGSTGELFF
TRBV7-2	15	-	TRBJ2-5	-	TGTGCCAGCAGCTTAACGGCAGCCGTCCGAGAGACCCAGTACTTC	CASSLTAAVRETQYF
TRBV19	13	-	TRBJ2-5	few	TGTGCCAGTAGTATCGGACCCAGGGAGACCCAGTACTTC	CASSIGPRETQYF
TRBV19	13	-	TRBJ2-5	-	TGTGCCAGTAGTACCTGGGACAAAGAGACCCAGTACTTC	CASSTWDKETQYF
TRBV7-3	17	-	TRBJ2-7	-	TGTGCCAGCAGCTTATGGGGGCGGACATACCGTTCCTACGAGCAGTACTTC	CASSLWGRTYRSYEQYF
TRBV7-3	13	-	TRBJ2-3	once	TGTGCCAGCAGCTCGGGACCCACAGATACGCAGTATTTT	CASSSGPTDTQYF
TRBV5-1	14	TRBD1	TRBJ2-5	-	TGCGCCAGCAGCTCCGGGACAGTAAGAGAGACCCAGTACTTC	CASSSGTVRETQYF
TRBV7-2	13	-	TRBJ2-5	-	TGTGCCAGCAGCCGAACGGGTCGAGAGACCCAGTACTTC	CASSRTGRETQYF
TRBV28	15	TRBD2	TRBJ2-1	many	TGTGCCAGCAGTCCCGGACTAGCGGGAGCAAATGAGCAGTTCTTC	CASSPGLAGANEQFF
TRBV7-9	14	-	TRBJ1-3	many	TGTGCCAGCGGGTTCTCCCTCTCTGGAAACACCATATATTTT	CASGFSLSGNTIYF
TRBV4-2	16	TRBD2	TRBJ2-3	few	TGTGCCAGCAGCCAAGGGTCTAGCGGGAGGGTAGATACGCAGTATTTT	CASSQGSSGRVDTQYF
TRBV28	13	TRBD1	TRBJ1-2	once	TGTGCCAGCAGACCGACAGGGATCGATGGCTACACCTTC	CASRPTGIDGYTF
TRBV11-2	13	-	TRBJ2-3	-	TGTGCCAGCAGCTTGGGGACCAGGGATACGCAGTATTTT	CASSLGTRDTQYF
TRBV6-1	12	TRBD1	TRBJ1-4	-	TGTGCCAGCATTAACAGGGGGGGAAAACTGTTTTTT	CASINRGGKLFF
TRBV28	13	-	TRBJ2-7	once	TGTGCCAGCAGGCCTTCCCCCGTCAACGAGCAGTACTTC	CASRPSPVNEQYF
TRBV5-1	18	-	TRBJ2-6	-	TGCGCCAGCAGCTTAGTACAGGGCCGGGGTTCTGGGGCCAACGTCCTGACTTTC	CASSLVQGRGSGANVLTF
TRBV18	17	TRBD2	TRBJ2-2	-	TGTGCCAGCGCCAGACTAGCGGGAGGAAGCCCGACCGGGGAGCTGTTTTTT	CASARLAGGSPTGELFF
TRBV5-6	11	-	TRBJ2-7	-	TGTGCCAGCAGCTTGGAATACGAGCAGTACTTC	CASSLEYEQYF
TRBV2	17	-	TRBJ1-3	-	TGTGCCAGCAGTGATCGGCAGGGAGTCCTATCTGGAAACACCATATATTTT	CASSDRQGVLSGNTIYF
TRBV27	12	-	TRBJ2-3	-	TGTGCCAGCAGATCGTACACAGATACGCAGTATTTT	CASRSYTDTQYF